This T cell receptor (beta chain) stems from a study of T cells in localized non-small cell lung cancer. Overall study results and limits: The study detected a median 57 of the top 100 tumor clones in adjacent lung.

Adjacent lung lacking atypia came from at least 2 cm beyond the tumor margin. Sample share makes this clone large. Its antigen is still unknown. CDR3 size: 17 residues. The germline V gene encodes CDR1 SGDLS and CDR2 YYNGEE. The ends were cut back, 1 base at V and 7 bases at J, with 20 bases in the middle. Sequencing used immunoSEQ multiplex PCR; TCRdb keeps in-frame clones, though not all of them. Counted here are 1,500 to 2,000 clones, 24% occurring once; the ten biggest clones make up roughly 29%. The clonotype was recovered from a male donor aged 60 or over with stage II squamous cell lung carcinoma. The J gene is TRBJ1-4, the V gene TRBV9, with TRBD1 as a possible D gene (5 bases). Sequencing used normal lung tissue next to the tumor, obtained before any cancer treatment. CDR3: CASSVQSVLGAGEKLFF. As DNA, the CDR3 is TGTGCCAGCAGCGTACAGTCGGTTCTAGGGGCAGGTGAAAAACTGTTTTTT.